A single sample is the source of the 29 T cell receptor beta chains below, sequenced in a study of T cells in Graves' hyperthyroidism and ophthalmopathy. Researchers amplified the TCR beta CDR3 regions from RNA transcripts. Primed by the HTBI set, a first-round RT-PCR was run on the TCR CDR3. In TCRdb, the multiplex PCR reads were re-called with MiXCR into one record per CDR3 protein. Counted here are about 700,000 distinct CDR3 sequences, 40% to 55% occurring once; the ten biggest clones make up more than 7%. Sequencing was done on a sample of peripheral blood or thyroid tissue (not recorded which). The receptor source for this set is an adult man with Graves' disease, either hyperthyroidism or ophthalmopathy (not recorded which).

This chain uses TRBV24-1 with TRBJ1-5; no reliable D call. The CDR3 loop spans 15 amino acids. V was clipped by 2 bases and J by 2 bases, with 9 bases between them. Per the germline V gene, CDR1 is KGHDR and CDR2 is SFDVKD. Here the CDR3 reads CATSDSVGGNQPQHF. For the CDR3, the DNA is TGTGCCACCAGTGATTCGGTTGGGGGCAATCAGCCCCAGCATTTT.

The CDR3 loop reads CASSPTEYEQYF. The DNA of the CDR3 is TGTGCCAGCTCACCGACGGAATACGAGCAGTACTTC. The chain is built from TRBV2 and TRBJ2-7; D is ambiguous. The CDR3 is 12 amino acids. Germline CDR1 SNHLY, CDR2 FYNNEI. V was pared by 8 bases and J by 4 bases, with 12 bases between.

The V and J genes are TRBV7-9 and TRBJ2-2, with 8 bases lining up with TRBD2. The CDR3 totals 15 residues. Trimming cost V 5 bases and J 1 base; bases outside gene matches: 3. CDR1 is SEHNR and CDR2 is FQNEAQ in the germline V gene (reference sequence). The CDR3 reads CASSALAGNTGELFF. The CDR3 DNA is TGTGCCAGCAGCGCCCTAGCGGGGAACACCGGGGAGCTGTTTTTT.

This clonotype was detected many times. In DNA form, the CDR3 reads TGTGCCAGTAGTATGTTTCTGAACACTGAAGCTTTCTTT. Its translation: CASSMFLNTEAFF. This chain connects TRBV19 to TRBJ1-1; D gene unclear. Germline CDR1 and CDR2: LNHDA and SQIVND (reference sequence). The CDR3 sequence is 13 residues long. Trimming stripped 3 bases from V and 0 bases from J, with 5 bases between.

The gene calls are TRBV7-6 and TRBJ1-2; 9 nucleotides align to TRBD1. CDR1 and CDR2 from the germline V gene are SGHVS and FNYEAQ. V shed 1 base, J shed 8 bases, and the junction held 5 bases outside the gene matches. This CDR3 is built from 14 residues. CDR3 sequence (DNA): TGTGCCAGCAGCTTAGGACAGGGGGTAGGAGGCTACACCTTC. Protein: CASSLGQGVGGYTF.

The chain uses TRBV7-2 and TRBJ1-1, with 11 bases lining up with TRBD1. CDR1 and CDR2 from the germline V gene are SGHTA and FQGNSA. The CDR3 has 16 residues. J was trimmed by 2 bases and V by 5 bases; bases with no gene match: 7. CDR3 coding DNA: TGTGCCAGCAGCCCCTGGACAGGGGGCTCCAACACTGAAGCTTTCTTT. Its protein product is CASSPWTGGSNTEAFF. Full variable domain (rest looked up from reference TRBV7-2 and TRBJ1-1): GAGVSQSPSNKVTEKGKDVELRCDPISGHTALYWYRQSLGQGLEFLIYFQGNSAPDKSGLPSDRFSAERTGGSVSTLTIQRTQQEDSAVYLCASSPWTGGSNTEAFFGQGTRLTVV.

Note on this clonotype: A much more abundant neighbour one base away suggests this may be a read error. The genes are TRBV24-1 and TRBJ1-5; TRBD1 matches at 8 bases. The CDR3 sequence is 18 residues long. J lost 4 bases, V lost 6 bases, and 16 bases had no gene match. CDR1 and CDR2 (germline): KGHDR, SFDVKD. For the CDR3, the DNA is TGTGCCACCAGTCACCATGGTCCCGTGACAGGGGCGAATCAGCCCCAGCATTTT. This translates into CATSHHGPVTGANQPQHF.

This sequence joins TRBV2 and TRBJ2-5; TRBD2 matches 10 bases. V lost 6 bases, J lost 5 bases, and 12 bases stayed unmatched. This CDR3 is built from 16 residues. Germline loops: CDR1 SNHLY, CDR2 FYNNEI. CDR3 amino acids: CASRTSGGAGYETQYF. The CDR3 DNA is TGTGCCAGCAGGACCAGCGGGGGGGCCGGGTATGAGACCCAGTACTTC.

This chain connects TRBV11-2 to TRBJ2-5, with D perhaps TRBD1 (5 bases). Germline CDR1 and CDR2: SGHAT and FQNNGV. V was trimmed by 0 bases and J by 6 bases, leaving 11 bases between them. The CDR3 contains 14 residues. CDR3 coding DNA: TGTGCCAGCAGCTTAGACAGGGTTTATCAGACCCAGTACTTC. This sequence encodes CASSLDRVYQTQYF. Complete variable domain (other parts from reference TRBV11-2 and TRBJ2-5): EAGVAQSPRYKIIEKRQSVAFWCNPISGHATLYWYQQILGQGPKLLIQFQNNGVVDDSQLPKDRFSAERLKGVDSTLKIQPAKLEDSAVYLCASSLDRVYQTQYFGPGTRLLVL.

This clonotype has only a few counts. The chain recombines TRBV25-1 with TRBJ2-7; 7 nucleotides line up with TRBD1. The CDR3 loop spans 11 amino acids. The V gene's germline CDR1 is MGHDK and CDR2 SYGVNS. CDR3: CASAGGYEQYF. The CDR3 coding sequence is TGTGCTAGCGCAGGGGGCTACGAGCAGTACTTC.

The table lists this clonotype with many counts. The chain links TRBV2 to TRBJ1-2; D is unclear. This CDR3 is built from 12 residues. V was cut by 6 bases and J by 7 bases, with 12 bases left in between. The germline V gene has CDR1 SNHLY and CDR2 FYNNEI. DNA for the CDR3: TGTGCCAGCAGAGCAGAAACCGTTGGCTACACCTTC. The encoded protein is CASRAETVGYTF.

The table lists this clonotype with many counts. The CDR3 DNA is TGCAGCGCAACCGGGACAGGGGACTATGGCTACACCTTC. Protein product: CSATGTGDYGYTF. V gene TRBV29-1 combines with J gene TRBJ1-2; 10 bases fit TRBD1. The CDR3 has 13 residues. Germline V lookup: CDR1 SQVTM, CDR2 ANQGSEA. After removal of 7 bases from V and 3 bases from J, the junction contained 5 bases not matched to a gene.

This clonotype was found a few times. The rearrangement joins TRBV7-2 to TRBJ1-2; possible D gene TRBD1, 6 bases. Looked up from germline, CDR1 is SGHTA and CDR2 is FQGNSA. This CDR3 is built from 16 residues. The V end lost 1 base, the J end lost 4 bases, and 16 bases lay between the germline ends. The CDR3 loop reads CASSLDLQGPIYGYTF. In nucleotides, the CDR3 is TGTGCCAGCAGCTTAGACCTACAGGGTCCTATCTATGGCTACACCTTC.

The sample holds many counts of this clonotype. The J gene is TRBJ1-2, the V gene TRBV20-1; D is perhaps TRBD1 (5 bases). V was cut by 2 bases and J by 6 bases, with 16 bases left in between. The CDR3 consists of 14 residues. From germline, CDR1 is DFQATT and CDR2 SNEGSKA (reference sequence). This chain's CDR3 is CSARRPAGGDGYTF. The CDR3 DNA follows: TGCAGTGCTAGACGGCCGGCCGGGGGTGATGGCTACACCTTC.

Turning to this clonotype: A much larger clone sits a single nucleotide away, making a read error possible. The chain's CDR3 is CASGPGPSSASPLHF. The CDR3 nucleotides read TGCGCCAGCGGCCCTGGTCCTAGTTCCGCTTCACCCCTCCACTTT. The V gene is TRBV10-2, the J gene TRBJ1-6; D is unclear. Deletions cut 8 bases from V and 9 bases from J, with 20 bases between. Per germline, CDR1 WSHSY and CDR2 SAAADI. This CDR3 spans 15 amino acids.

Only one count was recorded for this clonotype. The V gene is TRBV11-1, the J gene TRBJ2-7, with D tentatively TRBD2 (6 bases). CDR3 length: 14 residues. Germline loops: CDR1 SGHAT, CDR2 FQDESV (reference sequence). V gave up 5 bases and J gave up 2 bases, with 13 bases separating them. The CDR3 nucleotides read TGTGCCAGCAGCCTAGGGGCTAGCGCCTACGAGCAGTACTTC. Translating gives CASSLGASAYEQYF.

The sample holds many counts of this clonotype. V usage is TRBV10-3 and J usage is TRBJ1-5; D uncertain. This CDR3 contains 14 residues. Germline V gene data show CDR1 as ENHRY and CDR2 as SYGVKD. Trimming removed 0 bases from V and 4 bases from J, with 7 bases in between. DNA for the CDR3: TGTGCCATCAGTGAGTCGGTGGGGAATCAGCCCCAGCATTTT. Translation gives CAISESVGNQPQHF.

The V and J genes are TRBV25-1 and TRBJ1-1; 7 bases are a match to TRBD1. Per the germline V gene, CDR1 is MGHDK and CDR2 is SYGVNS. CDR3 length: 15 amino acids. The V gene end was trimmed by 6 bases and the J gene end by 0 bases; junction bases not matched to a gene: 7. The CDR3 sequence is CASSQTTGVNTEAFF. The CDR3 coding sequence is TGTGCCAGCAGCCAGACCACAGGGGTGAACACTGAAGCTTTCTTT.

The chain has TRBV12-3 or TRBV12-4 and TRBJ1-6; the D gene is possibly TRBD1 (5 bases). V dropped 2 bases and J dropped 9 bases, with 8 bases sitting between them. The CDR3 is 13 residues long. This CDR3 is CASSLRTSSPLHF. Written as DNA, the CDR3 is TGTGCCAGCAGTTTAAGGACAAGTTCACCCCTCCACTTT.

This clonotype has a handful of counts. The chain carries TRBV15 and TRBJ2-2, with 7 bases that match TRBD1. Germline loops: CDR1 LNHNV, CDR2 YYDKDF (reference sequence). This CDR3 comprises 15 residues. With V trimmed by 8 bases and J by 4 bases, 10 bases remained unmatched. CDR3 coding DNA: TGTGCCACCCTAGATGCGACAGGGAGCACCGGGGAGCTGTTTTTT. It codes for CATLDATGSTGELFF.

The rearrangement joins TRBV2 to TRBJ1-2; 12 bases are a match to TRBD1. CDR3 size: 14 residues. J gave up 6 bases and V 5 bases, and 4 bases lay outside the gene matches. Germline loops: CDR1 SNHLY, CDR2 FYNNEI. This chain's CDR3 is CASSWDRGPDGYTF. The CDR3, as DNA: TGTGCCAGCAGTTGGGACAGGGGGCCCGATGGCTACACCTTC.

This clonotype was seen more than once but under ten times. The V gene is TRBV2, the J gene TRBJ2-2; TRBD1 matches at 7 bases. Germline V CDR1 and CDR2: SNHLY, FYNNEI. Germline trimming cut 5 bases from V and 7 bases from J; bases unmatched to any gene: 13. CDR3 length: 16 residues. The chain's CDR3 is CASSYRTGVMVGELFF. CDR3 in DNA: TGTGCCAGCAGTTACCGGACAGGAGTTATGGTCGGGGAGCTGTTTTTT.

Comment on this clonotype: A clone one base away is much larger, so this may be a read error. The V call is TRBV7-8, the J call TRBJ2-5; D unresolved. The germline V gene has CDR1 SGHVS and CDR2 FQNEAQ. The CDR3 sequence is 14 residues long. CDR3: CANSRTIDEETQYF. The CDR3 coding sequence is TGTGCCAACAGCAGGACGATAGATGAAGAGACCCAGTACTTC. Supplemented by reference TRBV7-8 and TRBJ2-5, the full variable domain reads GAGVSQSPRYKVAKRGQDVALRCDPISGHVSLFWYQQALGQGPEFLTYFQNEAQLDKSGLPSDRFFAERPEGSVSTLKIQRTQQEDSAVYLCANSRTIDEETQYFGPGTRLLVL.

In the case of this clonotype: Its ends do not fully match the called genes, so a read error is possible. The V call is TRBV7-9, the J call TRBJ1-2, with TRBD1 as a possible D gene (5 bases). Germline CDR1 SEHNR, CDR2 FQNEAQ (reference sequence). The CDR3 extends over 13 amino acids. CDR3 in DNA: TGTACCAGCAGCCCGAAAGCAGGGTATGGCTACACCTTC. It is translated as CTSSPKAGYGYTF.

V and J are TRBV15 and TRBJ1-4; a weak D match, TRBD1 (5 bases). The CDR3 is 15 residues long. CDR1 and CDR2 (germline): LNHNV, YYDKDF (reference sequence). The germline V and J ends were trimmed by 1 base and 11 bases, with 17 bases remaining between them. CDR3 loop: CATSRGMTSGGKLFF. CDR3 bases: TGTGCCACCAGCAGAGGGATGACTAGCGGGGGGAAACTGTTTTTT.

A word on this clonotype: A read error may account for a junction end that differs from germline. The chain uses TRBV5-4 and TRBJ1-1, with TRBD1 matching over 9 bases. The CDR3 is 13 amino acids. Germline CDR1 reads SGHNT; CDR2 reads YYREEE (reference sequence). The CDR3, as DNA: TGTGCCAGCAGCGAGGACAGGGGCACTGAAACTTTCTTT. This translates into CASSEDRGTETFF.

This clonotype was counted a few times. The V and J genes are TRBV6-4 and TRBJ1-1, with 7 bases identical to TRBD1. Germline loops: CDR1 MRHNA, CDR2 SNTAGT. This CDR3 has 14 residues. Losses at the gene ends were 5 bases for V and 7 bases for J; bases not matched to a gene: 10. The CDR3 coding sequence is TGTGCCAGCAGTTTATACCGAGGGGGCGGTGAAGCTTTCTTT. Translation gives CASSLYRGGGEAFF.

This clonotype was counted between two and nine times. It may be a read error: a sequence one base away is much more abundant. The chain has TRBV7-9 and TRBJ2-5, with D tentatively TRBD1 (6 bases). The CDR3 covers 16 residues. Per germline, CDR1 SEHNR and CDR2 FQNEAQ (reference sequence). Trimming took off 8 bases at V and 2 bases at J, with 21 bases between the two ends. The CDR3 sequence is CASSMGAFSLQETQYF. CDR3 coding DNA: TGTGCCAGCTCCATGGGGGCATTTAGCCTTCAAGAGACCCAGTACTTC.

This clonotype was counted only a few times. The chain couples TRBV5-1 to TRBJ1-3; D unresolved. The germline CDR1 and CDR2 sequences are SGHRS and YFSETQ. The V and J ends lost 4 bases and 9 bases respectively, with 11 bases between them. The CDR3 has 12 amino acids. The CDR3 loop reads CASSPDGPTIYF. The CDR3 DNA follows: TGCGCCAGCAGCCCGGATGGCCCCACCATATATTTT.